This is a list of T cell receptor beta chains from one sample in a study of T cell changes during pregnancy in multiple sclerosis. Sequencing was performed with immunoSEQ multiplex PCR; in TCRdb, only in-frame clones are kept and a portion is missing. The sample gives about 100,000 clones, approximately 90% of which show up once; around 1.2% is in the top ten. This specimen was peripheral blood, taken in the second trimester of pregnancy. These receptors all stem from a female donor with multiple sclerosis, enrolled in a pregnancy study. Each CDR3 is given with its conserved first and last residue. The D gene is left open where the match is weak. Clone size appears in some rows only: once, few, many, or a class for an expanded clone.

cdr3_nt: TGTGCCAGCTCACCACGGGGGGGGCGCGGCGCTGAAGCTTTCTTT
cdr3_aa: CASSPRGGRGAEAFF
v_call: TRBV18
d_call: NA
j_call: TRBJ1-1
clone_size: few

cdr3_nt: TGTGCCAGCAGCTCCAAGTCGGAGCCTCCATCACCCCTCCACTTT
cdr3_aa: CASSSKSEPPSPLHF
v_call: TRBV11-2
d_call: NA
j_call: TRBJ1-6
clone_size: NA

cdr3_nt: TGTGCCAGTAGTATAGCGGCCGGGACAGGGAACACTGAAGCTTTCTTT
cdr3_aa: CASSIAAGTGNTEAFF
v_call: TRBV19
d_call: TRBD1
j_call: TRBJ1-1
clone_size: NA

cdr3_nt: TGTGCCAGCAACATCGGGAGAGAAGAGCAGTACTTC
cdr3_aa: CASNIGREEQYF
v_call: TRBV2
d_call: NA
j_call: TRBJ2-7
clone_size: NA

cdr3_nt: TGTGCCAGCGCTCGGACTAGCGGGGGGGCGGGGAGAAATGAGCAGTTCTTC
cdr3_aa: CASARTSGGAGRNEQFF
v_call: TRBV27
d_call: TRBD2
j_call: TRBJ2-1
clone_size: NA

cdr3_nt: TGTGCCAGCAGCCAGGAGGGACTAGCGGGGGGTACAGATACGCAGTATTTT
cdr3_aa: CASSQEGLAGGTDTQYF
v_call: TRBV7-3
d_call: TRBD2
j_call: TRBJ2-3
clone_size: NA

cdr3_nt: TGCAGCGGGGGACAGGGTAGAGGGACCGGGGAGCTGTTTTTT
cdr3_aa: CSGGQGRGTGELFF
v_call: TRBV29-1
d_call: TRBD1
j_call: TRBJ2-2
clone_size: once

cdr3_nt: TGCAGTGCTGGGGCCACCTACGAGCAGTACTTC
cdr3_aa: CSAGATYEQYF
v_call: TRBV20-1
d_call: NA
j_call: TRBJ2-7
clone_size: NA

cdr3_nt: TGTGCCAGCAGCTTAGCGAGCCCGAGCACAGATACGCAGTATTTT
cdr3_aa: CASSLASPSTDTQYF
v_call: TRBV7-8
d_call: NA
j_call: TRBJ2-3
clone_size: NA

cdr3_nt: TGTGCCAGCAGCTTAGGGCTAGCGGGAGAGCAGTTCTTC
cdr3_aa: CASSLGLAGEQFF
v_call: TRBV11-1
d_call: TRBD2
j_call: TRBJ2-1
clone_size: NA

cdr3_nt: TGTGCCAGCAGTGACGCCATGGACTTACACACAGATACGCAGTATTTT
cdr3_aa: CASSDAMDLHTDTQYF
v_call: TRBV25-1
d_call: NA
j_call: TRBJ2-3
clone_size: NA

cdr3_nt: TGTGCCAGTAGTATAGCCGGGACAGGGATCTATGGCTACACCTTC
cdr3_aa: CASSIAGTGIYGYTF
v_call: TRBV19
d_call: TRBD1
j_call: TRBJ1-2
clone_size: NA

cdr3_nt: TGCAGCGTTCATGGGGGACTAGAGCAGTTCTTC
cdr3_aa: CSVHGGLEQFF
v_call: TRBV29-1
d_call: TRBD2
j_call: TRBJ2-1
clone_size: NA

cdr3_nt: TGTGCCAGCAGCCCCGGGACTTCCGCAGAAGTCACTGAAGCTTTCTTT
cdr3_aa: CASSPGTSAEVTEAFF
v_call: TRBV7-6
d_call: NA
j_call: TRBJ1-1
clone_size: NA